Presented here are 20 T cell receptor beta chains from one specimen sequenced in a study of CD8 T cells in Susac syndrome (dated by TCRdb to between 2018 and 2020). Library preparation used the immunoSEQ multiplex PCR assay. RNA was extracted with the RNeasy kit and roughly 0.45 to 1 ug was reverse transcribed using random hexamers. TCRdb redid the processing of the public reads, applying fastp at Q25 and MiXCR, and retained in-frame beta chains. Rows are unified per CDR3 protein, each entry keeping the most common DNA and genes. Across this sample there are some 300,000 distinct CDR3 sequences, with approximately 85% seen only once. The biggest ten clones account for approximately 0.11% of the sample. What was sequenced was CD8+ T cells from PBMCs. All receptors derive from a human donor with multiple sclerosis.

V usage is TRBV9 and J usage is TRBJ1-2, with D unclear. Trimming shortened V by 0 bases and J by 5 bases, and 11 bases separated the two germline ends. CDR3 size: 14 residues. The V gene's germline CDR1 is SGDLS and CDR2 YYNGEE. CDR3: CASSVGAMAYGYTF. The CDR3 DNA sequence: TGTGCCAGCAGCGTAGGCGCTATGGCTTATGGCTACACCTTC.

The chain links TRBV19 to TRBJ1-2, with TRBD1 identical over 7 bases. CDR1 and CDR2 (germline): LNHDA, SQIVND (reference sequence). This CDR3 has 13 residues. The ends lost 6 bases at V and 6 bases at J; junction bases unmatched: 7. CDR3 coding DNA: TGTGCCAGTAGCACAGGGGATGTGCATGGCTACACCTTC. Translated: CASSTGDVHGYTF.

The chain uses TRBV28 and TRBJ2-1, with 7 bases matching TRBD2. Germline CDR1 MDHEN, CDR2 SYDVKM. V shed 2 bases and J 3 bases; nucleotides not matched to a gene: 4. The CDR3 is 15 amino acids. As DNA, the CDR3 is TGTGCCAGCAGTTTAATGGAGCGGGGCTACAATGAGCAGTTCTTC. Translating it yields CASSLMERGYNEQFF. The full variable domain, completed using reference TRBV28 and TRBJ2-1, is DVKVTQSSRYLVKRTGEKVFLECVQDMDHENMFWYRQDPGLGLRLIYFSYDVKMKEKGDIPEGYSVSREKKERFSLILESASTNQTSMYLCASSLMERGYNEQFFGPGTRLTVL.

J is TRBJ2-3 and V is TRBV7-9; no definite D call. The CDR3 is 15 residues long. V was clipped by 0 bases and J by 6 bases, with 13 bases between them. The germline V gene encodes CDR1 SEHNR and CDR2 FQNEAQ (reference sequence). CDR3: CASSLAGAAPDTQYF. Here the CDR3 DNA reads TGTGCCAGCAGCTTAGCCGGAGCAGCCCCGGATACGCAGTATTTT.

The chain links TRBV7-9 to TRBJ2-1; possible D gene TRBD1, 6 bases. CDR3 size: 13 residues. Trimming took 4 bases from V and 10 from J, leaving 14 bases between them. Per germline, CDR1 SEHNR and CDR2 FQNEAQ (reference sequence). CDR3 in DNA: TGTGCCAGCAGCTGGAGGCCTCAGGGGGAGCAGTTCTTC. It specifies CASSWRPQGEQFF.

J is TRBJ1-6 and V is TRBV13, with no clear D. CDR1 is PRHDT and CDR2 is FYEKMQ in the germline V gene (reference sequence). The CDR3 has 14 amino acids. The V and J ends lost 5 bases and 10 bases respectively, with 15 bases between them. The CDR3 DNA is TGTGCCAGCAGCCCAGGTGGTGGGCGATCACCCCTCCACTTT. The encoded protein is CASSPGGGRSPLHF.

The rearrangement links TRBV28 to TRBJ2-2; D might be TRBD2 (7 bases). Trimming stripped 7 bases from V and 3 bases from J, with 12 bases between. Germline V CDR1 and CDR2: MDHEN, SYDVKM. This CDR3 region has 14 residues. The chain's CDR3 is CASKGGADTGELFF. DNA of the CDR3: TGTGCCAGCAAAGGGGGGGCAGACACCGGGGAGCTGTTTTTT.

The V and J genes are TRBV7-6 and TRBJ2-5; TRBD2 matches at 8 bases. CDR1 is SGHVS and CDR2 is FNYEAQ in the germline V gene. The junction had 10 bases not matched to a gene; V was cut back by 5 bases and J by 5 bases. This CDR3 has 15 residues. CDR3 sequence (DNA): TGTGCCAGCAGCCCCGGGACTAGAATTGACGAGACCCAGTACTTC. Encoded protein: CASSPGTRIDETQYF.

This rearrangement joins TRBV18 to TRBJ2-7; TRBD2 agrees at 7 bases. Germline CDR1 and CDR2: KGHSH and LQKENI. V was pared by 2 bases and J by 0 bases, with 7 bases of the junction left unmatched. The length of the CDR3 is 16 residues. The CDR3 nucleotides are TGTGCCAGCTCACCAGAAGAACTAGCGAGCTCCTACGAGCAGTACTTC. It codes for CASSPEELASSYEQYF.

This clonotype was seen only once. V and J are TRBV9 and TRBJ2-6; 8 positions match TRBD1. V was pared by 1 base and J by 0 bases, with 9 bases of the junction left unmatched. The CDR3 covers 19 residues. CDR1 is SGDLS, CDR2 YYNGEE, per germline. This chain's CDR3 is CASSVPDRGVPSGANVLTF. The CDR3 coding sequence is TGTGCCAGCAGCGTACCCGACAGGGGCGTGCCCTCTGGGGCCAACGTCCTGACTTTC.

The chain is built from TRBV24-1 and TRBJ2-3; D call uncertain. The CDR3 sequence is 13 residues long. Germline values: CDR1 KGHDR, CDR2 SFDVKD. V lost 4 bases to trimming and J lost 2 bases, with 6 bases between them. In nucleotides, the CDR3 is TGTGCCACCAGTGAACAGCTCACAGATACGCAGTATTTT. Protein sequence: CATSEQLTDTQYF.

The rearrangement links TRBV30 to TRBJ2-4, with TRBD2 as a possible D gene (5 bases). This CDR3 has 13 amino acids. CDR1 is GTSNPN, CDR2 SVGIG, per germline (reference sequence). V was cut by 4 bases and J by 7 bases, with 14 bases left in between. CDR3 loop: CAWTHISGNIQYF. CDR3 bases: TGTGCCTGGACCCATATCTCGGGGAACATTCAGTACTTC.

This sequence joins TRBV4-1 and TRBJ2-7; D is possibly TRBD1 (5 bases). This CDR3 spans 15 amino acids. Germline V lookup: CDR1 MGHRA, CDR2 YSYEKL. Trimming stripped 1 base from V and 0 bases from J, with 10 bases between. For the CDR3, the DNA is TGCGCCAGCAGCCAAGCTGCAGGGCCCTCCTACGAGCAGTACTTC. It yields the protein CASSQAAGPSYEQYF.

This rearrangement joins TRBV20-1 to TRBJ2-7; weak D call: TRBD2 (5 bases). This CDR3 spans 14 amino acids. The V gene lost 1 base and the J gene lost 5 bases, with 15 bases spanning the gap. The V gene's germline CDR1 is DFQATT and CDR2 SNEGSKA (reference sequence). The CDR3 sequence: CSARGTYSGHEQYF. The CDR3 DNA follows: TGCAGTGCTAGAGGGACTTATTCGGGCCACGAGCAGTACTTC.

The rearrangement joins TRBV9 to TRBJ2-1; D not resolved. The germline V gene has CDR1 SGDLS and CDR2 YYNGEE. V was clipped by 3 bases and J by 9 bases, with 22 bases between them. The CDR3 length is 16 residues. The CDR3 DNA reads TGTGCCAGCAGCGGCTCGGGCGCGCCTCTAGGCGGTGAGCAGTTCTTC. Translation gives CASSGSGAPLGGEQFF.

The chain employs TRBV28 and TRBJ1-3; D unresolved. Germline V gene sequence: CDR1 MDHEN, CDR2 SYDVKM. The CDR3 spans 14 residues. The V and J ends lost 8 bases and 0 bases respectively, with 11 bases between them. CDR3 coding DNA: TGTGCCAGCCTGGACTTAAACTCTGGAAACACCATATATTTT. Translation: CASLDLNSGNTIYF.

This clonotype was found a few times. This chain uses TRBV6-5 with TRBJ1-5; maybe TRBD1 (5 bases). Trimming pared 6 bases from V and 4 bases from J, leaving 16 bases between. The V gene's germline CDR1 is MNHEY and CDR2 SVGAGI. The CDR3 runs to 15 residues. CDR3 sequence reads: CASSLRQGKNQPQHF. Written as DNA, the CDR3 is TGTGCCAGCAGCTTAAGGCAGGGAAAAAATCAGCCCCAGCATTTT.

The chain carries TRBV30 and TRBJ1-1; D ambiguous. The CDR3 is 11 amino acids. Trimming removed 0 bases at V and 4 bases at J, with 3 bases between. Germline CDR1 is GTSNPN and CDR2 is SVGIG (reference sequence). This chain's CDR3 is CAWSVSTEAFF. The CDR3 nucleotides are TGTGCCTGGAGTGTATCCACTGAAGCTTTCTTT.

The chain uses TRBV10-3 and TRBJ2-7; the match to TRBD1 covers 11 bases. Germline V gene sequence: CDR1 ENHRY, CDR2 SYGVKD. This CDR3 comprises 15 residues. The trim removed 4 bases at V and 3 bases at J, leaving 5 bases unmatched. CDR3: CAISVTGTGGYEQYF. DNA of the CDR3: TGTGCCATCAGTGTGACAGGGACAGGGGGCTACGAGCAGTACTTC.

As concerns this clonotype: The germline gene is not matched at one end of the junction; a read error may be the cause. The CDR3 loop is CASSLEAGSSYEQYF. The CDR3 DNA reads as TGTGCTAGCAGCTTAGAGGCAGGGAGCTCCTACGAGCAGTACTTC. The V call is TRBV7-7, the J call TRBJ2-7; D is perhaps TRBD1 or TRBD2 (5 bases each). Germline V CDR1 and CDR2: SSHAT, FNYEAQ (reference sequence). This CDR3 contains 15 residues.